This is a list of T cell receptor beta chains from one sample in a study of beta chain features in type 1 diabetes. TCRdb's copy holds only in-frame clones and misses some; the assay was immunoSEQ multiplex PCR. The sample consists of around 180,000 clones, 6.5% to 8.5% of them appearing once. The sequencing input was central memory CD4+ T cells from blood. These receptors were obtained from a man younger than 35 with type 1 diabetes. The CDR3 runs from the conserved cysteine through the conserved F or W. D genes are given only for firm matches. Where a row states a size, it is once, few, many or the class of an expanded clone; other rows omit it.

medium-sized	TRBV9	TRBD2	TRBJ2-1	TGTGCCAGCAGCGTAGCGTCTAGCGGGGGGGTGCAGTTCTTC	CASSVASSGGVQFF
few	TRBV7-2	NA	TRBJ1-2	TGTGCCAGCAGCTTAGCGAACCAGGGAAACTATGGCTACACCTTC	CASSLANQGNYGYTF
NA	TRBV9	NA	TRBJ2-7	TGTGCCAGCAGCGGGGACTGGGAAGCCTACGAGCAGTACTTC	CASSGDWEAYEQYF
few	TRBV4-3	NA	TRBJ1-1	TGCGCCAGCAGCCAAGATCCGACGGGGAACACTGAAGCTTTCTTT	CASSQDPTGNTEAFF
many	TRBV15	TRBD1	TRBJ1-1	TGTGCCACCCGCTGGGGCATGGGGACAGGAGCTTTCTTT	CATRWGMGTGAFF
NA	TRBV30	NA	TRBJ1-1	TGTGCCTGGAGTGCCCCCGTTGTGAGCCCCCGGGCTGAAGCTTTCTTT	CAWSAPVVSPRAEAFF
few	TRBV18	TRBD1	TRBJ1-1	TGTGCCAGCTCGCCAGACAGGGGGCTAACTGAAGCTTTCTTT	CASSPDRGLTEAFF
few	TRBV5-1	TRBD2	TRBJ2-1	TGCGCCAGCAGCTTGCTACCTAGCGGGGCTAATGAGCAGTTCTTC	CASSLLPSGANEQFF
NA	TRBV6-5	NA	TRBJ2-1	TGTGCCAGCAGTTACTCGTGGGGGGACTGGGGCAATGAGCAGTTCTTC	CASSYSWGDWGNEQFF
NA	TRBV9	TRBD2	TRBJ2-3	TGTGCCAGCAGCGTAGGGACTAGCCCTAGCACAGATACGCAGTATTTT	CASSVGTSPSTDTQYF
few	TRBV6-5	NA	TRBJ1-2	TGTGCCAGCAGAGAGGGATGGTCCTATGGCTACACCTTC	CASREGWSYGYTF
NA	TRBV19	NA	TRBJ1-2	TGTGCCAGTACGGCCTTTTGGGAGGGCTACACCTTC	CASTAFWEGYTF
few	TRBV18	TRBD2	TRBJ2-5	TGTGCCAGCTCATCCGGGACTAGATGGGGAGAGACCCAGTACTTC	CASSSGTRWGETQYF
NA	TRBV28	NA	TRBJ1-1	TGTGCCAGCAGTTTAAACAGGTACGAAGCTTTCTTT	CASSLNRYEAFF
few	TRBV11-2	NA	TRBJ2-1	TGTGCCAGCAGCTTAGTGGTGAGGGCCTCCAATGAGCAGTTCTTC	CASSLVVRASNEQFF
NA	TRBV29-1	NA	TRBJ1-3	TGCAGCGTTAGCCCGGACAATGGAAACACCATATATTTT	CSVSPDNGNTIYF
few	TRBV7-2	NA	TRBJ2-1	TGTGCCAGCAGCGAAACGGGGCGGGGACCTACAACTGAGCAGTTCTTC	CASSETGRGPTTEQFF
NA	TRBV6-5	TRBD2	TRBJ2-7	TGTGCCAGCAGGGAGACGGGGGGTGGTTACTACGAGCAGTACTTC	CASRETGGGYYEQYF
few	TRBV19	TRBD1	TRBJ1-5	TGTGCCAGTAGTCCAGGGGGCTGGAATCAGCCCCAGCATTTT	CASSPGGWNQPQHF
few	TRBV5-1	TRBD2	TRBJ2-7	TGCGCCAGCAGCTGGGCAGCGGGGTCCTACGAGCAGTACTTC	CASSWAAGSYEQYF
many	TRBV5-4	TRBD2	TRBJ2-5	TGTGCCAGCACACGGACTAGCGGGAGGGGTCGGGAGACCCAGTACTTC	CASTRTSGRGRETQYF
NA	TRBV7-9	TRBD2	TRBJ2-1	TGTGCCAGCAGCCCCAGCGGGAGGCCCAGCAATGAGCAGTTCTTC	CASSPSGRPSNEQFF
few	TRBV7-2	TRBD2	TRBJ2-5	TGTGCCAGCAGCTTAGTTCTAGCGGGGGAACAAGAGACCCAGTACTTC	CASSLVLAGEQETQYF
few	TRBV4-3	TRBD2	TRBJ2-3	TGCGCCAGCAGCCAAATTCGGACTAGCGGGGACACAGATACGCAGTATTTT	CASSQIRTSGDTDTQYF
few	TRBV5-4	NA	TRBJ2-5	TGTGCCAGCAGAATCGGCCTAGGGGGAGAGCAAGAGACCCAGTACTTC	CASRIGLGGEQETQYF
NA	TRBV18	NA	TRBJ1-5	TGTGCCAGCTCACCCACTCCTGGCGCGGATCAGCCCCAGCATTTT	CASSPTPGADQPQHF
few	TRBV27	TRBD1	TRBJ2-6	TGTGCCAGAAGCGCCGGGACAGGTGGGGCCAACGTCCTGACTTTC	CARSAGTGGANVLTF
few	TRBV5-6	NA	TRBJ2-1	TGTGCCAGCAGCCCCCAACATGCAGATGAGCAGTTCTTC	CASSPQHADEQFF
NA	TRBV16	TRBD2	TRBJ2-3	TGTGCCAGCAGCCGAGGAAAACTAGCGGGCACAGATACGCAGTATTTT	CASSRGKLAGTDTQYF
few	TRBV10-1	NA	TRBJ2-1	TGCGCCAGCAGTAAAGGCGTGGGGGGCTCCTACAATGAGCAGTTCTTC	CASSKGVGGSYNEQFF
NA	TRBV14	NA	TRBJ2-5	TGTGCCAGCAGCCAATATGAGACCCAGTACTTC	CASSQYETQYF
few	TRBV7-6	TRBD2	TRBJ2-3	TGTGCCAGCAGCTTCCCCTTAGTGATAGCGGGAGATCAGTATTTT	CASSFPLVIAGDQYF
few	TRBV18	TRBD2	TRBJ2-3	TGTGCCAGCTCACCAAAAATGACTAGCGGCACAGATACGCAGTATTTT	CASSPKMTSGTDTQYF
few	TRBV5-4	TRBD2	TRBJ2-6	TGTGCCAGCAGCTCCGGCGGAGTAGCGGGGATTGCTGGGGCCAACGTCCTGACTTTC	CASSSGGVAGIAGANVLTF
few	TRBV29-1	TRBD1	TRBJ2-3	TGCAGCGTAGCCGGGACAGGGAAGGACACGCAGTATTTT	CSVAGTGKDTQYF
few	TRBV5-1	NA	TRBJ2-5	TGCGCCAGCAGCTTGGGTGTAGACCAAGAGACCCAGTACTTC	CASSLGVDQETQYF
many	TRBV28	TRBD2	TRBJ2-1	TGTGCCAGCAGACTAGCGGGGAGCAATGAGCAGTTCTTC	CASRLAGSNEQFF
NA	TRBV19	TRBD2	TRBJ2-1	TGTGCCAGTAGTCCCCCCACTAGCGGGTTTTACAATGAGCAGTTCTTC	CASSPPTSGFYNEQFF
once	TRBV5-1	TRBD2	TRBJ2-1	TGCGCCAGCAGCTTTGGGACTAGGTCGAGTGAGCAGTTCTTC	CASSFGTRSSEQFF
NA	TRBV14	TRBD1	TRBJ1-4	TGTGCCAGCAGCCGAGGGACAGCCAGAGAAAAACTGTTTTTT	CASSRGTAREKLFF
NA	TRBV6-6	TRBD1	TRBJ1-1	TGTGCCAGCAGAGCAGGGGGTCCCTTCACTGAAGCTTTCTTT	CASRAGGPFTEAFF
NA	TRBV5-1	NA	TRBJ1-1	TGCGCCAGCAGCTTGGAGGCCAGGGGCACTGAAGCTTTCTTT	CASSLEARGTEAFF
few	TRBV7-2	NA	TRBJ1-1	TGTGCCAGCAGCTTATACGGTAGGAACACTGAAGCTTTCTTT	CASSLYGRNTEAFF
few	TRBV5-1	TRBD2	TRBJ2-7	TGCGCCAGCAGCTTCCTAGCGGGGGTGACCTACGAGCAGTACTTC	CASSFLAGVTYEQYF
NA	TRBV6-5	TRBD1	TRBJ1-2	TGTGCCAGCAGTGACGACAGGGCGCCCTATGGCTACACCTTC	CASSDDRAPYGYTF
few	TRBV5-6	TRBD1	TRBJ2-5	TGTGCCAGCACCATCGACAGGGCGGACGAGACCCAGTACTTC	CASTIDRADETQYF
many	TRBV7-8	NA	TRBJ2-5	TGTGCCAGCAGCTTAGTTGCGGGGGCCGAGACCCAGTACTTC	CASSLVAGAETQYF
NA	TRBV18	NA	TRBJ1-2	TGTGCCAGCCTTCCCCAACTGTACACGACAGGCGACGGCTACACCTTC	CASLPQLYTTGDGYTF
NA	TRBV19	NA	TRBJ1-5	TGTGCCAGTAAAGGGGTCACCAATCAGCCCCAGCATTTT	CASKGVTNQPQHF